This entry features one T cell receptor (beta chain) sequence. This clone came up a few times. Its binding antigen is unknown. No base quality information exists; no much larger clone differs at one position. The same CDR3 also results from other DNA sequences found in this sample. From each donor, a single peripheral blood sample of roughly 0.11 L on average was drawn into heparinised tubes. Naive, central memory, regulatory and stem cell-like memory CD4+ T cells were sorted on a BD FACSAria II using a panel including CD45RO, CCR7, CD25, CD127, CD95 and CD27. All sorted populations exceeded 95% purity. PBMCs were separated immediately by Lymphoprep density gradient centrifugation and were stained directly, without being cultured. Samples were stained and sorted in pairs, with one healthy donor and one patient per experiment, so that batch effects were minimized. The sample is drawn from a study of beta chain features in type 1 diabetes (dated by TCRdb to 2016 to 2019). Some background on the complete study: Patients and healthy donors did not differ in mean age, gender distribution, total cell number or subset yield. A total of about 100,000,000 sorted cells were examined across all samples, and RNA yield correlated strongly with the number of cells per subset. The study compared the TCRB repertoires of sorted circulating CD4+ T cell subsets in recently diagnosed type 1 diabetes patients with those in matched healthy donors. Regulatory and stem cell-like memory subsets were isolated from only 8 patients and roughly 8 healthy donors, whereas naive and central memory subsets came from all 30 or so donors.

The entire isolated RNA was reverse transcribed using the High Capacity cDNA Reverse Transcription Kit, and thus expressed TCRB transcripts were sequenced. Deep immunoSEQ sequencing was applied to naive, central memory and regulatory T cell samples, giving an average of approximately 3.8 million total reads per sample. After sorted cells were lysed in RLT buffer, RNA was extracted with DNase-treated RNeasy Micro or Mini kits, with the choice depending on cell number. Each cell subset was processed on its own to prevent cross-contamination, while patient and healthy donor samples were processed together. Using the immunoSEQ multiplex PCR, TCRB sequences were amplified from cDNA into 87-bp fragments spanning the CDR3 region. Amplicons were sequenced on the Illumina HiSeq platform. Regarding the original processing steps: Synthetic template baselines were used to correct PCR bias computationally, reads within Hamming distance 2 were collapsed together, and singletons that could not be merged were discarded. By aligning reads against IMGT, V, D and J genes, CDR3 length, and insertions or deletions at six rearrangement sites were assigned. Within each subset, clonotype counts were normalized to sorted cell number, and only after that were true diversity and Gini coefficients computed with the tcR R package. Repertoire sharing was quantified using the overlap coefficient calculated on TCRB nucleotide sequences. Out-of-frame TCRB sequences from naive cells were analyzed to stand in for the pre-selection repertoire. This is the immuneACCESS table as TCRdb keeps it, with only in-frame sequences that have V and J called. A part of the clones is gone; compared with another copy, unresolved V genes explain less than half, and the rest is unexplained. V, J and clone size reflect that table, while D and trimming were determined from the DNA. This sample comprises hundreds of thousands of clones, 15% to 17% of them detected only once. The ten top clones hold about 0.097% of the sample.

The junction carries 8 bases between V and J, which are trimmed by 1 base and 2 bases respectively. Reading from cysteine to phenylalanine, the CDR3 counts 14 amino acids. Only the CDR3 part of the read is kept: 42 bases, read in frame from the first base. Reading the germline V gene gives CDR1 SGHTA and CDR2 FQGNSA. The study at large found these results: Shorter templates might have been favored by PCR, but patient and control samples were amplified and corrected together, so both groups would have been affected equally by any skew. Because cDNA was sequenced instead of genomic DNA, activated cells with high expression could be over-represented, although the groups did not differ in activation or CD3 levels. Only small numbers of individuals were included in the HLA sub-analyses, which left unresolved whether HLA type had any influence on TCRB rearrangement. Patients with type 1 diabetes made fewer insertions and deleted more nucleotides at VDJ recombination sites, implying thymic rearrangement abnormalities. Naive, central memory and regulatory TCRB repertoires appeared to be more similar among patients than among healthy donors. A moderate but significant shortening of TCRB CDR3 length was observed in type 1 diabetes patients in all four CD4+ subsets.

The receptor was isolated from a man aged 18-30 years in good health. The chain is encoded by TRBV7-2 joined to TRBJ1-2; the D gene assignment is ambiguous. The source material was naive CD4+ T cells from blood. The sample's cell subset or site label, in plain terms: true naive CD4+ T cells. The nucleotides are TGTGCCAGCAGCTTAGAGGGAAGGAACTATGGCTACACCTTC. This encodes CASSLEGRNYGYTF.